The T cell receptor (beta chain) under discussion was sequenced for a study of T cell responses to AZD1222 COVID-19 vaccine (dated by TCRdb to 2020 to 2023). Looking at the study overall: TCR sequencing covered over 230 trial participants: roughly 200 given two doses of AZD1222 and around 25 given two doses of MenACWY control vaccine. Trial participants were enrolled by age into subgroups of 18-55, 56-69 and 70-plus years, and about 150, 27 and 61 TCR-sequenced participants, respectively, were included in these subgroups. What the study reported, not specific to this receptor: After two AZD1222 doses, both the breadth and the depth of spike-specific TCRs were significantly higher than at day 0 and than in MenACWY recipients. In the small 56-69-year group, the increase in depth fell short of significance, most likely because of low power. Reportedly, almost half of the unique spike-specific TCRs recognized epitopes lying outside the regions that are mutated in the B.1.351 and B.1.1.7 variants. Because no day 14 peak-response samples were available, the repertoires could be characterized only after the peak T cell response. Participants were mostly white British, with more females than males. The authors suggested clonal diversity may have been underestimated. CD4 TCRs associated with the vaccine covered the entire spike protein, and the dominant responses were in regions 160-218 and 743-854. Conclusions about previously exposed vaccinees are limited, since just six AZD1222 recipients were seropositive for SARS-CoV-2 at baseline.

Reading the label with the study, this specimen's time point is: baseline before first vaccination. The treatment or condition label, read with the paper, signifies: meningococcal conjugate vaccine given as trial control. The vaccinee samples were drawn from two UK trials, COV001 and COV002, one of which was a single-blind randomized controlled phase 2/3 trial testing AZD1222 (ChAdOx1 nCoV-19) in healthy adults. For TCRbeta chain sequencing, PBMC samples from trial participants were taken at day 0 and at day 28 after the second dose. The CDR3 regions of human TCRbeta chains were subjected to immunosequencing. The authors processed their data as follows. Repertoire TCRs were matched against a reference library of SARS-CoV-2-specific TCRs generated with the MIRA antigen-specificity platform. Breadth was defined as the fraction of unique TCRs that were SARS-CoV-2-associated, and depth was defined as the fraction of total T cells that were SARS-CoV-2-associated. Using the MIRA data, each spike-specific TCR was mapped to the spike region that the TCR reacts to and placed in a CD4 or CD8 class. Log10-transformed breadth and depth values were compared by one-way ANOVA with Sidak's multiple comparisons tests. TCRdb retrieved this table from immuneACCESS and kept in-frame rearrangements only. Not all clones are present; in checked studies, unresolved V genes account for under half, and no reason is known for the remainder. V and J calls and clone size come straight from that table; D and trimming were deduced from the DNA. This sample comprises tens of thousands of clones, around 90% of them detected only once. Of the sample, roughly 5% falls within the top ten clones.

Comment on this clone: Its binding antigen is unknown. No much larger clone exists at a distance of one base, and base qualities are not known.

V is shortened by 1 base, J by 0 bases, and the region joining them spans 11 bases. Reading from cysteine to phenylalanine, the CDR3 counts 15 amino acids. Only CDR3 DNA is held: 45 bases, read in frame from base 1. This clonotype originated in an adult in good health. The starting material was peripheral blood, obtained on day 0 of MenACWY control vaccination. The chain was built from TRBV5-7 and TRBJ2-7; the D gene is not confidently resolved. TRBV5-7 belongs to the ORF category, with a function that is uncertain. The CDR3 has the sequence CASSLTTESSYEQYF. The nucleotide sequence is TGTGCCAGCAGCTTGACGACGGAGAGCTCCTACGAGCAGTACTTC.